This T cell receptor (beta chain) was sequenced for a study of blood T cell repertoires in COVID-19. Study details: Material from acute and convalescent COVID-19 was sourced from the United States, Italy and Spain.

In the source study's methods: Cell counts per sample came from amplifying reference gene primers. Assay: immunoSEQ multiplex PCR; the TCRdb copy retains only in-frame clones and omits some. Clone size and V and J calls were adopted from that table, with D and trimming inferred from the DNA. The sample contains some 100,000 clones, roughly 83% of which appear only once. With 0 bases removed from V and 7 bases from J, the gap between germline ends came to 7 bases. From germline, CDR1 is MGHRA and CDR2 YSYEKL. The CDR3 runs 13 residues. This receptor was taken from an older woman with acute or convalescent COVID-19. The gene calls are TRBV4-1 and TRBJ1-5; D not certain. Material: peripheral blood. The CDR3 region has the DNA TGCGCCAGCAGCCAAGAGGGCCGGCAGCCCCAGCATTTT. Translation: CASSQEGRQPQHF.